The text below deals with one T cell receptor (beta chain). The record originates from a study of blood T cell repertoires in COVID-19. Per the germline V gene, CDR1 is SEHNR and CDR2 is FQNEAQ (reference sequence). J lost 5 bases, V lost 3 bases, and 5 bases had no gene match. This CDR3 contains 14 residues. Sequencing used immunoSEQ multiplex PCR; TCRdb keeps in-frame clones, though not all of them. The table shows roughly 130,000 clones, with 70% to 90% occurring only once. The origin of this receptor is a woman in her sixties or seventies with acute or convalescent COVID-19. Sequenced sample: peripheral blood. The rearrangement links TRBV7-9 to TRBJ2-5; 8 positions match TRBD1. The CDR3 DNA is TGTGCCAGCAGCTTTTCCACAGGGGGGGAGACCCAGTACTTC. This sequence encodes CASSFSTGGETQYF.